What follows are 25 T cell receptor beta chains derived from one specimen sequenced in a study of blood T cell repertoires in COVID-19. Sequencing used immunoSEQ multiplex PCR; TCRdb keeps in-frame clones, though not all of them. The repertoire consists of over 55,000 clones, with approximately 87% occurring once and the leading ten covering roughly 8.5%. The sequenced sample was peripheral blood. The receptor set was obtained from a man aged 50-59 years with active COVID-19.

This chain connects TRBV19 to TRBJ2-3, with 8 bases lining up with TRBD2. The CDR3 has 15 residues. Germline-derived CDR1 and CDR2 are LNHDA and SQIVND (reference sequence). The J segment lost 6 bases and the V segment lost 1 base, leaving 6 bases of the junction unmatched. The CDR3 coding sequence is TGTGCCAGTAGTATAGGAGCGGGAGTCACGGATACGCAGTATTTT. Its translation is CASSIGAGVTDTQYF.

The genes are TRBV7-2 and TRBJ2-1; 9 bases fit TRBD1. Germline trimming cut 1 base from V and 7 bases from J; bases unmatched to any gene: 5. CDR3 length: 15 residues. Germline-derived CDR1 and CDR2 are SGHTA and FQGNSA. In nucleotides, the CDR3 is TGTGCCAGCAGCTTAGTTACAGGGGGCTGGAATGAGCAGTTCTTC. It yields the protein CASSLVTGGWNEQFF.

The J gene is TRBJ2-1, the V gene TRBV7-2; 12 nucleotides match TRBD2. The germline gives CDR1 SGHTA, CDR2 FQGNSA. This CDR3 comprises 16 residues. V lost 5 bases, J lost 8 bases, and 10 bases stayed unmatched. The CDR3 region is CASSPRTSGKGDEQFF. The CDR3 DNA follows: TGTGCCAGCAGCCCCCGGACTAGCGGGAAGGGGGATGAGCAGTTCTTC.

The V and J genes are TRBV5-4 and TRBJ2-7; weak D call: TRBD2 (5 bases). V lost 4 bases and J 4 bases, leaving 12 bases between the germline ends. In germline, CDR1 is SGHNT, CDR2 YYREEE (reference sequence). The CDR3 spans 13 residues. CDR3 in DNA: TGTGCCAGCAGCACTGCGAGCGGTTACGAGCAGTACTTC. This encodes CASSTASGYEQYF.

The chain uses TRBV7-9 and TRBJ2-3; 9 nucleotides match TRBD1. The CDR3 loop spans 18 amino acids. Trimming cost V 0 bases and J 4 bases; bases outside gene matches: 11. Per the germline V gene, CDR1 is SEHNR and CDR2 is FQNEAQ (reference sequence). In nucleotides, the CDR3 is TGTGCCAGCAGCTTAGCTCGGGACAGGGTTCGAGGGGCAGATACGCAGTATTTT. This encodes CASSLARDRVRGADTQYF.

DNA for the CDR3: TGTGCCAGCAGCCCCGGGGAACTGAACACTGAAGCTTTCTTT. Its protein is CASSPGELNTEAFF. The chain recombines TRBV4-2 with TRBJ1-1; no definite D call. The V end lost 4 bases, the J end lost 0 bases, and 9 bases lay between the germline ends. This CDR3 is built from 14 residues. Germline V gene lookup returns CDR1 LGHNA and CDR2 YNFKEQ.

The chain couples TRBV6-2 or TRBV6-3 to TRBJ1-1; 8 nucleotides line up with TRBD1. V shed 3 bases and J 0 bases; nucleotides not matched to a gene: 6. From germline, CDR1 is MNHEY and CDR2 SVGEGT. This CDR3 is built from 16 residues. CDR3 nucleotides: TGTGCCAGCAGTTATTCTCTACAGGGGGTGAACACTGAAGCTTTCTTT. It specifies CASSYSLQGVNTEAFF.

The chain links TRBV6-5 to TRBJ1-1; D is perhaps TRBD1 (6 bases). The CDR3 is made up of 16 amino acids. V gave up 2 bases and J gave up 7 bases, with 20 bases separating them. The V gene's germline CDR1 is MNHEY and CDR2 SVGAGI. CDR3 nucleotide sequence: TGTGCCAGCAGTTACAAAAGCTTCGGGGGGCGTATTGAAGCTTTCTTT. Its translation: CASSYKSFGGRIEAFF.

V is TRBV19 and J is TRBJ2-1; D perhaps matches TRBD2 (5 bases). There are 16 residues in the CDR3. V was pared by 5 bases and J by 3 bases, with 17 bases between. CDR1 is LNHDA and CDR2 is SQIVND in the germline V gene (reference sequence). CDR3 sequence (DNA): TGTGCCAGTAGTCGCCGGAGCGGACGATACTACAATGAGCAGTTCTTC. This gives the protein CASSRRSGRYYNEQFF.

The chain combines TRBV5-1 with TRBJ2-7; D gene unclear. This CDR3 contains 13 residues. The germline V gene encodes CDR1 SGHRS and CDR2 YFSETQ. V was clipped by 3 bases and J by 0 bases, with 7 bases between them. The CDR3 region has the DNA TGCGCCAGCAGCTCCCCCAGCTCCTACGAGCAGTACTTC. It encodes CASSSPSSYEQYF.

V is TRBV2 and J is TRBJ1-1; 7 nucleotides align to TRBD1. The CDR3 is made up of 13 amino acids. V lost 6 bases to trimming and J lost 1 base; unmatched junction nucleotides: 2. Germline V gives CDR1 SNHLY, CDR2 FYNNEI. CDR3 in amino acids: CASSGDRNTEAFF. In DNA, the CDR3 is TGTGCCAGCAGCGGGGACAGGAACACTGAAGCTTTCTTT. Complete variable domain (other parts from reference TRBV2 and TRBJ1-1): EPEVTQTPSHQVTQMGQEVILRCVPISNHLYFYWYRQILGQKVEFLVSFYNNEISEKSEIFDDQFSVERPDGSNFTLKIRSTKLEDSAMYFCASSGDRNTEAFFGQGTRLTVV.

This clone was counted only a few times. The chain couples TRBV6-2 or TRBV6-3 to TRBJ2-5; D possibly corresponds to TRBD2 (6 bases). V was shortened by 5 bases and J by 5 bases, with 15 bases between the two germline ends. Per germline, CDR1 MNHEY and CDR2 SVGEGT. This CDR3 has 14 amino acids. The CDR3 here is CASSARLGGETQYF. CDR3 sequence (DNA): TGTGCCAGCAGTGCGCGACTAGGCGGGGAGACCCAGTACTTC.

The chain couples TRBV6-5 to TRBJ2-1; tentative D call: TRBD1 (5 bases). The V gene lost 5 bases and the J gene lost 7 bases, with 12 bases spanning the gap. This CDR3 contains 13 residues. The V gene's germline CDR1 is MNHEY and CDR2 SVGAGI. The CDR3 nucleotides are TGTGCCAGCAGTACGACGGACACGAATGAGCAGTTCTTC. It yields the protein CASSTTDTNEQFF.

The chain employs TRBV6-5 and TRBJ2-1, with D possibly matching TRBD2 (5 bases). The CDR3 contains 13 residues. Trimming removed 2 bases at V and 9 bases at J, with 11 bases between. Germline V gene data show CDR1 as MNHEY and CDR2 as SVGAGI. In nucleotides, the CDR3 is TGTGCCAGCAGTTACGGGAGAGGGTTTGAGCAGTTCTTC. Protein product: CASSYGRGFEQFF.

V is TRBV28 and J is TRBJ1-1; D gene ambiguous. Looked up from germline, CDR1 is MDHEN and CDR2 is SYDVKM. Trimming removed 7 bases at V and 4 bases at J, with 10 bases between. The CDR3 runs 12 residues. CDR3 region: CASISEGTEAFF. The CDR3 bases are TGTGCCAGCATCTCGGAGGGCACTGAAGCTTTCTTT.

The table lists this clone with a few counts. The rearrangement joins TRBV9 to TRBJ2-1; 13 bases map to TRBD2. The length of the CDR3 is 14 residues. The germline CDR1 and CDR2 sequences are SGDLS and YYNGEE. Trimming took 3 bases from V and 7 from J; bases not matched to a gene: 1. In DNA, the CDR3 is TGTGCCAGCAGCGGGACTAGCGGGGGAAATGAGCAGTTCTTC. Amino acids: CASSGTSGGNEQFF. The full variable domain, in which reference TRBV9 and TRBJ2-1 provide the parts outside the CDR3, is DSGVTQTPKHLITATGQRVTLRCSPRSGDLSVYWYQQSLDQGLQFLIQYYNGEERAKGNILERFSAQQFPDLHSELNLSSLELGDSALYFCASSGTSGGNEQFFGPGTRLTVL.

This rearrangement joins TRBV12-5 to TRBJ2-5, with D possibly being TRBD2 (7 bases). V shed 1 base and J shed 5 bases, with 17 bases lying between them. The CDR3 has 16 amino acids. Per germline, CDR1 LGHNT and CDR2 FRNRAP. The CDR3 here is CASGLERGGRGETQYF. The CDR3 nucleotides read TGTGCTAGTGGTTTGGAGAGGGGGGGCCGGGGGGAGACCCAGTACTTC.

The V gene is TRBV5-5, the J gene TRBJ1-2, with 9 bases that match TRBD1. The CDR3 has 16 residues. In germline, CDR1 is SGHKS, CDR2 YYEKEE (reference sequence). V lost 2 bases, J lost 3 bases, and 8 bases stayed unmatched. CDR3 bases: TGTGCCAGCAGCTTCGCGGGACAGGGTGGGGACTATGGCTACACCTTC. Translated, it gives CASSFAGQGGDYGYTF.

The chain is built from TRBV28 and TRBJ1-3; D gene uncertain. Germline V CDR1 and CDR2: MDHEN, SYDVKM. Trimming shortened V by 3 bases and J by 4 bases, and 7 bases separated the two germline ends. The CDR3 runs to 13 residues. In DNA, the CDR3 is TGTGCCAGCAGTTTGACGGGAGGAAACACCATATATTTT. It yields the protein CASSLTGGNTIYF.

V and J are TRBV6-5 and TRBJ1-1; possible D gene TRBD1, 6 bases. Trimming shortened V by 2 bases and J by 4 bases, and 17 bases separated the two germline ends. Germline-derived CDR1 and CDR2 are MNHEY and SVGAGI. The CDR3 contains 16 residues. CDR3 loop: CASSYTVAGARTEAFF. As DNA, the CDR3 is TGTGCCAGCAGTTACACGGTCGCGGGGGCGCGCACTGAAGCTTTCTTT.

About this clone itself: The junction and the germline gene differ at one end; a read error may be behind it. The rearrangement uses TRBV7-7 and TRBJ2-1, with TRBD2 matching 8 bases. CDR1 and CDR2 from the germline V gene are SSHAT and FNYEAQ (reference sequence). The CDR3 has 15 amino acids. CDR3 coding DNA: TGTGCTAGCAGCCCCTTTATAGGCGGGGGGAGTGAGCAGTTCTTC. Translated, it gives CASSPFIGGGSEQFF.

The V call is TRBV11-3, the J call TRBJ2-6; 9 bases fit TRBD1. The V and J ends lost 1 base and 6 bases, in that order; junction bases with no gene match: 7. CDR3 size: 17 residues. Germline loops: CDR1 SGHNT, CDR2 YENEEA. CDR3 amino acids: CASSLGGQGLEANVLTF. The CDR3 DNA reads as TGTGCCAGCAGCTTAGGGGGACAGGGTCTGGAGGCCAACGTCCTGACTTTC.

This clone was found once. The chain joins TRBV12-3 or TRBV12-4 to TRBJ1-1, with D perhaps TRBD1 (6 bases). With 6 bases removed from V and 3 bases from J, the gap between germline ends came to 11 bases. The CDR3 totals 13 residues. The CDR3, as DNA: TGTGCCAGCAGGAGGAACAGGGACACTGAAGCTTTCTTT. It is translated as CASRRNRDTEAFF.

The chain carries TRBV19 and TRBJ1-5; weak D call: TRBD1 (5 bases). The CDR3 length is 13 residues. V was cut by 10 bases and J by 5 bases, with 15 bases left in between. Germline V gives CDR1 LNHDA, CDR2 SQIVND (reference sequence). The CDR3 coding sequence is TGTGCCACTACCGCAGGGCCGTATCAGCCCCAGCATTTT. The encoded protein is CATTAGPYQPQHF.

Only one count was recorded for this clone. This rearrangement joins TRBV20-1 to TRBJ2-1; possibly TRBD2 for D (6 bases). The germline V and J ends were trimmed by 3 bases and 5 bases, with 17 bases remaining between them. The germline V gene encodes CDR1 DFQATT and CDR2 SNEGSKA (reference sequence). The CDR3 is made up of 15 amino acids. The CDR3 bases are TGCAGTGCTAGTAGTCTAGCGTTAGTTAACAATGAGCAGTTCTTC. As protein: CSASSLALVNNEQFF.